Sequencing of this TCR beta chain was carried out in a study of early T cells in non-severe SARS-CoV-2 infection. CDR1 SQVTM and CDR2 ANQGSEA come from the germline V gene. This CDR3 comprises 15 residues. A single count supports this clonotype. This could be a read error, since a much larger clone is one nucleotide away. TCRdb reanalysed the 5' RACE reads using MiXCR and keeps one entry per CDR3 protein. Counted here are about 50,000 distinct CDR3 sequences, about 10% occurring once; the ten biggest clones make up 6.5%. The sample consisted of whole blood. The chain uses TRBV29-1 and TRBJ2-1; D may correspond to TRBD1 or TRBD2 (5 bases each). The receptor was derived from an adult who was a healthcare worker with PCR-confirmed SARS-CoV-2 infection or an uninfected control (not recorded which). CDR3 in amino acids: CSIEPRGGGLNEQFF. The CDR3 region has the DNA TGCAGCATTGAACCTAGGGGTGGGGGTCTCAATGAGCAGTTCTTC.